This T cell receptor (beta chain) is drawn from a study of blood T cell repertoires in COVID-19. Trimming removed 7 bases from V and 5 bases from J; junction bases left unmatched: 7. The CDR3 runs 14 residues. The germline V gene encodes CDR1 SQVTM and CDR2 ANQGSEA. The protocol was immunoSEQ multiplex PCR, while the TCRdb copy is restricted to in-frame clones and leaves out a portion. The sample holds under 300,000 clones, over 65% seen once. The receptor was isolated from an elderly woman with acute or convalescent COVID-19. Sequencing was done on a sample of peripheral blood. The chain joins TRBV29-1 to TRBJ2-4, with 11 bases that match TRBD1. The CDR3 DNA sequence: TGCAGCGCTTCGGACAGGGGGCTCGAAAACATTCAGTACTTC. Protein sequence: CSASDRGLENIQYF. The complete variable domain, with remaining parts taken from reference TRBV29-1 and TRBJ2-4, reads SAVISQKPSRDICQRGTSLTIQCQVDSQVTMMFWYRQQPGQSLTLIATANQGSEATYESGFVIDKFPISRPNLTFSTLTVSNMSPEDSSIYLCSASDRGLENIQYFGAGTRLSVL.